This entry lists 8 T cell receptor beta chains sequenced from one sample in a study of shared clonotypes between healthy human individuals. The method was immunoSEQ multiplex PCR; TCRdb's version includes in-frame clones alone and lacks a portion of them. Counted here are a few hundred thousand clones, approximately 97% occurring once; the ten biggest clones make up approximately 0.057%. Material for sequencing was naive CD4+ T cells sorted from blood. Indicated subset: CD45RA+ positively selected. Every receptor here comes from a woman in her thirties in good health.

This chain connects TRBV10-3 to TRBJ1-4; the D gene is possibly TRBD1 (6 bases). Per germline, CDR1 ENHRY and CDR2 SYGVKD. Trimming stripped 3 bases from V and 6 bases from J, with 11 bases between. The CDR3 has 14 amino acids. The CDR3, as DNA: TGTGCCATCAGTGAAGGGGGAAGTGATGAAAAACTGTTTTTT. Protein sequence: CAISEGGSDEKLFF.

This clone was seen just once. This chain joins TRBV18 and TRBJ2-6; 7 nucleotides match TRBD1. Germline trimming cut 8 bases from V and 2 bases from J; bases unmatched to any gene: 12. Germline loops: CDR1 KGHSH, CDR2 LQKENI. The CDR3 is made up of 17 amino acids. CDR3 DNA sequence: TGTGCCAGCACCGAAACAGGGGAAGTGGCTGGGGCCAACGTCCTGACTTTC. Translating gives CASTETGEVAGANVLTF.

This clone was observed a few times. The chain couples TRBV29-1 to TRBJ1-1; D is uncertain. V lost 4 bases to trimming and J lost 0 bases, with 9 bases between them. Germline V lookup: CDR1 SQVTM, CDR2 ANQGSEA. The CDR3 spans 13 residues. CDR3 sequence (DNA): TGCAGCGTTGGGAAAGCCATGAACACTGAAGCTTTCTTT. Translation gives CSVGKAMNTEAFF.

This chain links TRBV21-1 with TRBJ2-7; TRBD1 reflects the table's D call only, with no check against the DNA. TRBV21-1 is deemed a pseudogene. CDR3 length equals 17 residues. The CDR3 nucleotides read TGTGCCAGCAGCAAAACTTACGAGGGACAGGGGGCCTACGAGCAGTACTTC. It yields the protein CASSKTYEGQGAYEQYF.

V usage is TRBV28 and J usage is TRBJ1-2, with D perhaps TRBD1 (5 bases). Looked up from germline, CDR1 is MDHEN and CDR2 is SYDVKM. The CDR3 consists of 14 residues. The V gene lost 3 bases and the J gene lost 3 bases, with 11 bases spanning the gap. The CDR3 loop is CASSFAGGHYGYTF. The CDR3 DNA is TGTGCCAGCAGTTTTGCCGGGGGACACTATGGCTACACCTTC.

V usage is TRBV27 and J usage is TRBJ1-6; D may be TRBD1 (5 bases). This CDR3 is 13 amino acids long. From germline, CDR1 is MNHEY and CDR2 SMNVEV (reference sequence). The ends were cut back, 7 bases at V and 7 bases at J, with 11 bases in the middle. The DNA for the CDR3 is TGTGCCAGCAAAGGACGGACAAATTCACCCCTCCACTTT. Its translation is CASKGRTNSPLHF.

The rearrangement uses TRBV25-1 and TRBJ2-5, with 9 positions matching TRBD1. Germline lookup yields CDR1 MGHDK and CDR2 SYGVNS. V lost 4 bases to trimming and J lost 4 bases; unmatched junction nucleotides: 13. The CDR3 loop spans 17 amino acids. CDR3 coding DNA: TGTGCCAGCAGTGGCCCAGGAAGGACAGGGGTGAGAGAGACCCAGTACTTC. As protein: CASSGPGRTGVRETQYF.

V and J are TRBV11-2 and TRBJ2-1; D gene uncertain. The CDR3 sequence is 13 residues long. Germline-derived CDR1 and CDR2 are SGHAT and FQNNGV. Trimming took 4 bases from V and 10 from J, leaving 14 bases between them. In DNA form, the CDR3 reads TGTGCCAGCAGCTCGAATTCCATATACGAGCAGTTCTTC. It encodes CASSSNSIYEQFF.